This T cell receptor (beta chain) came from a study of blood T cells in healthy people across ages. About the research overall: Per two T cells, about one barcoded beta molecule was captured through template switching.

V gave up 7 bases and J gave up 8 bases; unmatched junction bases: 6. This CDR3 comprises 12 residues. In its sample, this clonotype was seen a few times. Its specificity is unknown. Then a second PCR, running roughly 7 to 11 cycles, was carried out with a sample-barcoded 5' primer and a J-beta primer mix. Each cDNA molecule carried a tag from a template-switch adaptor that contained 12 random nucleotides. TCRdb reprocessed the 5' RACE reads with MiXCR, giving one entry per CDR3 protein. Among about 1.8 million distinct CDR3 sequences, just under 50% were seen once, and the ten largest hold more than 2%. Study results and limitations: Bulk PBMC profiling left naive and antigen-experienced comparisons inconclusive. It was held that diversity estimates obtained from one million T cells represented underestimates.

This chain connects TRBV12-3 or TRBV12-4 to TRBJ1-2; TRBD1 agrees at 8 bases. Sequenced material: blood. This receptor was obtained from a woman in her thirties or forties in good health. The CDR3 loop is CASTQGAGGYTF. The CDR3 DNA reads TGTGCCAGCACTCAGGGGGCCGGGGGCTACACCTTC.